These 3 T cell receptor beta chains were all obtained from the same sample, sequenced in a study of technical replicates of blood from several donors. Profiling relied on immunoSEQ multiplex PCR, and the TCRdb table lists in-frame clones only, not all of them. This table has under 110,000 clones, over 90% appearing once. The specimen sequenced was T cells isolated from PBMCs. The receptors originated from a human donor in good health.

The CDR3 nucleotides are TGTGCCAGCAGTGATAACAGGGGGCGCCCCTACGAGCAGTACTTC. Translation: CASSDNRGRPYEQYF. The chain links TRBV28 to TRBJ2-7; TRBD1 matches 9 bases. Germline V CDR1 and CDR2: MDHEN, SYDVKM. With V trimmed by 5 bases and J by 2 bases, 7 bases remained unmatched. This CDR3 region has 15 residues. Full variable domain (outside the CDR3, taken from reference TRBV28 and TRBJ2-7): DVKVTQSSRYLVKRTGEKVFLECVQDMDHENMFWYRQDPGLGLRLIYFSYDVKMKEKGDIPEGYSVSREKKERFSLILESASTNQTSMYLCASSDNRGRPYEQYFGPGTRLTVT.

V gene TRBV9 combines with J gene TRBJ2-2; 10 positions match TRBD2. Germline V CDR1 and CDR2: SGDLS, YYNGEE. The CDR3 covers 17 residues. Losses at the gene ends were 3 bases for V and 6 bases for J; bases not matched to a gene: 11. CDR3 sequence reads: CASSALGGTSVPGELFF. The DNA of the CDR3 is TGTGCCAGCAGCGCCCTCGGGGGGACTAGCGTCCCCGGGGAGCTGTTTTTT.

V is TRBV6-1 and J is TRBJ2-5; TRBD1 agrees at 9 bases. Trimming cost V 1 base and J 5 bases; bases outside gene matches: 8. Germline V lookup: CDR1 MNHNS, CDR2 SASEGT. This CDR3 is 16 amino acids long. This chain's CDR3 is CASSEVGTGKPETQYF. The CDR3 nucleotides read TGTGCCAGCAGTGAAGTCGGGACAGGGAAGCCGGAGACCCAGTACTTC.